This T cell receptor beta chain was sequenced for a study of shared clonotypes between healthy human individuals. Study at large: Per-donor plates numbered three CD4 naive, three CD4 memory, two CD8 naive and one CD8 memory.

The germline CDR1 and CDR2 sequences are MNHNS and SASEGT. Germline trimming cut 3 bases from V and 5 bases from J; bases unmatched to any gene: 5. The CDR3 length is 14 residues. Samples underwent the assay at deep level. Original methodology: Because ImmunoSEQ provided only junction sequences with no quality scores, the filtering differed. Repertoires were generated with immunoSEQ multiplex PCR, while TCRdb's copy carries only in-frame clones and drops some. The D gene and trimming were derived from the DNA, and the V and J assignments and clone size from that table. This table has roughly 1,800,000 clones, just under 95% appearing once. Terminally differentiated effector memory CD45RA+ cells were excluded from the naive CD8 cells, which were CD45RO-negative and positively selected for CCR7.

The chain recombines TRBV6-1 with TRBJ1-2; TRBD1 agrees at 8 bases. The clonotype comes from a man aged 18 to 29 in good health. The sequencing input was naive CD8+ T cells sorted from blood. CDR3 bases: TGTGCCAGCAGTGAGCCCGGACAGGGTTATGGCTACACCTTC. It translates to CASSEPGQGYGYTF.